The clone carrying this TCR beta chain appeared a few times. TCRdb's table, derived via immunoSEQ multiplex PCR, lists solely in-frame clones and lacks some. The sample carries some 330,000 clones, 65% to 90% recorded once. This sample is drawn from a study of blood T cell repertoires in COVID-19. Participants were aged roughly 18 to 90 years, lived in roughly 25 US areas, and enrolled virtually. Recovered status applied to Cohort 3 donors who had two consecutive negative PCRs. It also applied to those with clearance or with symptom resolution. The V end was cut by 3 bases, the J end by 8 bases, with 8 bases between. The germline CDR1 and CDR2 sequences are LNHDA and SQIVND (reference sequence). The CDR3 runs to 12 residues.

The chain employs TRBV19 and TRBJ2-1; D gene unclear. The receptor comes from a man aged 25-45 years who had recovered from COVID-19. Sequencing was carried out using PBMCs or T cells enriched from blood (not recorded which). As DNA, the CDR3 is TGTGCCAGTAGTATCCTGGGCGATGAGCAGTTCTTC. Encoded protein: CASSILGDEQFF.